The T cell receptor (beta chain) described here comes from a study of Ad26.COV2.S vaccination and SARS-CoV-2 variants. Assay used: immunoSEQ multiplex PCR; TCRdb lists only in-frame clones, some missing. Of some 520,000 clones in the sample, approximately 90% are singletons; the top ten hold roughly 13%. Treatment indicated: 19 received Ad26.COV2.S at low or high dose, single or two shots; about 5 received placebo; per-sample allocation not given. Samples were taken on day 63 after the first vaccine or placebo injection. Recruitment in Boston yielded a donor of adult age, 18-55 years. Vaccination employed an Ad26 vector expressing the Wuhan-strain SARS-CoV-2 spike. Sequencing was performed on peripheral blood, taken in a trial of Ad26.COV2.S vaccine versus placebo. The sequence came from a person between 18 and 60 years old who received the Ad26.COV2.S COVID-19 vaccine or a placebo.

In DNA form, the CDR3 reads TGTGCCAGCAGTTTCCAGTGGACCGGGGAGCTGTTTTTT. This gives the protein CASSFQWTGELFF. J is TRBJ2-2 and V is TRBV27; D is unclear. V was pared by 3 bases and J by 5 bases, with 7 bases between. CDR1 is MNHEY, CDR2 SMNVEV, per germline (reference sequence). CDR3 length: 13 residues.